This TCR beta chain stems from a study of cytomegalovirus exposure and HLA in healthy donors. PCR involved 60 Vbeta and 13 Jbeta primers. Method: immunoSEQ multiplex PCR; TCRdb's copy keeps in-frame clones and lacks some. The sample has 120,000 to 150,000 clones, approximately 70% seen once. Only a few counts were recorded for this clone. Per the germline V gene, CDR1 is SGHNT and CDR2 is YENEEA. V gave up 6 bases and J gave up 0 bases; unmatched junction bases: 7. The CDR3 spans 16 residues. The V and J genes are TRBV11-3 and TRBJ2-1; 8 nucleotides match TRBD1. This sequence originates from a woman aged 18-30 years in good health and CMV-seronegative. The sample was PBMCs. The CDR3 region is CASRTRQGSSYNEQFF. For the CDR3, the DNA is TGTGCCAGCAGAACCCGACAGGGGAGCTCCTACAATGAGCAGTTCTTC.